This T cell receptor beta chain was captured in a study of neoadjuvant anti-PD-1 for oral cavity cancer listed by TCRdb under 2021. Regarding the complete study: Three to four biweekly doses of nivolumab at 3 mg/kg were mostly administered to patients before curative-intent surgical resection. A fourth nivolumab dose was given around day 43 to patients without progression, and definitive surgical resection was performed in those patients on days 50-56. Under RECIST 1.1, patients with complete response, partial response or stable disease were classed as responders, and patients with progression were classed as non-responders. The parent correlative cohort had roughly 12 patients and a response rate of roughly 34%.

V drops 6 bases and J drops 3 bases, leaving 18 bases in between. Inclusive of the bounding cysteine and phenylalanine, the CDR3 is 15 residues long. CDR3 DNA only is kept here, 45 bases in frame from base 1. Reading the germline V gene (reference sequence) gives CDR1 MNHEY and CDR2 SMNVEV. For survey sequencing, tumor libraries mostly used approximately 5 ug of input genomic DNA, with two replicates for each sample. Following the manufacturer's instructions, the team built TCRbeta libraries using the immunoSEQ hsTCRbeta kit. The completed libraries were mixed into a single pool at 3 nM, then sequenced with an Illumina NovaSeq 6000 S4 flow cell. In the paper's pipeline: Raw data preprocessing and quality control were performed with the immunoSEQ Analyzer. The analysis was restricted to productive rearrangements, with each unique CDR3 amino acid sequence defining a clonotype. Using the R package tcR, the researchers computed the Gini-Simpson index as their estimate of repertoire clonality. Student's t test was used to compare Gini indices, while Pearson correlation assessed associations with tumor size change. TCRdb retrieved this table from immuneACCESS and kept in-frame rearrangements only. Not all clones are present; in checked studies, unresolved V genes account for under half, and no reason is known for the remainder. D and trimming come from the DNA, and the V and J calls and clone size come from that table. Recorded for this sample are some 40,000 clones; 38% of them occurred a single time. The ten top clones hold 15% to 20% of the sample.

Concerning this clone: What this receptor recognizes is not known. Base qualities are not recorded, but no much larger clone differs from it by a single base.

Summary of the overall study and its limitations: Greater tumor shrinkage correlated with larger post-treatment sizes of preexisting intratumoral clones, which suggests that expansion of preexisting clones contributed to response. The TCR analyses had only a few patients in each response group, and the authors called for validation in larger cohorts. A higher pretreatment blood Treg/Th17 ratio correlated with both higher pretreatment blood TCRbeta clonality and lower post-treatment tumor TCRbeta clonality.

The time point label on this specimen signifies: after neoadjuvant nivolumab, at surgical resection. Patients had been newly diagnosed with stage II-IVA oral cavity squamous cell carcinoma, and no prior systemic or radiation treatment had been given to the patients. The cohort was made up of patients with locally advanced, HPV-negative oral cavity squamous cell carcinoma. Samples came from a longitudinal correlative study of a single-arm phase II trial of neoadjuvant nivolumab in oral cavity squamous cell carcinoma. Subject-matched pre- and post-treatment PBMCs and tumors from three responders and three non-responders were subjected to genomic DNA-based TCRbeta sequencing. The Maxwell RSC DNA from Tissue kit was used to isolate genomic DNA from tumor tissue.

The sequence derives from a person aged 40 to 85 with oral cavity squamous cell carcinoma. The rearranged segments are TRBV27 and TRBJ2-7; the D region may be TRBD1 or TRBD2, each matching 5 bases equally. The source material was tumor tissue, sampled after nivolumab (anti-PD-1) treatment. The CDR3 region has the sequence CASSPPGRGVYEQYF. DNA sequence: TGTGCCAGCAGCCCTCCGGGGCGAGGCGTCTACGAGCAGTACTTC.